This T cell receptor (beta chain) was recovered during a study of T cell responses to AZD1222 COVID-19 vaccine. The length of the CDR3 is 15 residues. Trimming removed 0 bases from V and 7 bases from J, with 13 bases in between. The germline gives CDR1 MNHNS, CDR2 SASEGT. Repertoires were generated with immunoSEQ multiplex PCR, while TCRdb's copy carries only in-frame clones and drops some. The table includes tens of thousands of clones, 60% to 85% detected once. This TCR derives from an adult in good health. The sequenced sample was peripheral blood, obtained on day 0 of AZD1222 vaccination. The V and J genes are TRBV6-1 and TRBJ1-5; D gene unclear. Here the CDR3 reads CASSEAERLDQPQHF. The CDR3 DNA is TGTGCCAGCAGTGAAGCGGAAAGGTTGGACCAGCCCCAGCATTTT.